Shown below are 6 T cell receptor beta chains from a single sample sequenced in a study of T cells in localized non-small cell lung cancer. Generated by immunoSEQ multiplex PCR, the TCRdb table keeps only in-frame clones and is missing some. This table has nearly 35,000 clones, 88% appearing once. Sequenced material: peripheral blood, taken before any cancer treatment. The origin of the receptors is a woman aged 35 to 70 with stage I lung adenocarcinoma.

The chain couples TRBV6-5 to TRBJ2-3; TRBD1 might be the D (6 bases). The germline V gene has CDR1 MNHEY and CDR2 SVGAGI. V lost 5 bases and J lost 0, with 12 bases in between. This CDR3 spans 15 amino acids. CDR3: CASSPGTFSTDTQYF. The CDR3 nucleotides are TGTGCCAGCAGTCCCGGGACATTTAGCACAGATACGCAGTATTTT.

The chain has TRBV11-2 and TRBJ2-5, with no clear D. Trimming removed 0 bases at V and 5 bases at J, with 10 bases between. Germline V CDR1 and CDR2: SGHAT, FQNNGV. This CDR3 comprises 14 residues. The CDR3, as DNA: TGTGCCAGCAGCTTAGACCTACCTAGGGAGACCCAGTACTTC. Translation: CASSLDLPRETQYF.

DNA for the CDR3: TGCAGCGTAACAGGGAAAGGCTCCTACAATGAGCAGTTCTTC. This gives the protein CSVTGKGSYNEQFF. V and J are TRBV29-1 and TRBJ2-1; perhaps TRBD1 as D (6 bases). Germline values: CDR1 SQVTM, CDR2 ANQGSEA. V lost 6 bases to trimming and J lost 0 bases, with 12 bases between them. This CDR3 has 14 residues.

This chain uses TRBV9 with TRBJ2-7, with D perhaps matching TRBD1 (5 bases). V lost 0 bases, J lost 3 bases, and 10 bases lay in between. This CDR3 comprises 14 residues. Germline CDR1 SGDLS, CDR2 YYNGEE. This chain's CDR3 is CASSVGGAGYEQYF. For the CDR3, the DNA is TGTGCCAGCAGCGTAGGTGGGGCAGGCTACGAGCAGTACTTC.

This sequence joins TRBV7-2 and TRBJ1-5; no reliable D call. This CDR3 is built from 14 residues. CDR1 and CDR2 from the germline V gene are SGHTA and FQGNSA. V lost 0 bases, J lost 4 bases, and 7 bases lay in between. This CDR3 reads CASSLAMGNQPQHF. The CDR3 coding sequence is TGTGCCAGCAGCTTAGCGATGGGAAATCAGCCCCAGCATTTT.

The J gene is TRBJ1-5, the V gene TRBV27; D might be TRBD1 (6 bases). Between the trimmed V and J ends, which lost 3 bases and 3 bases, there was a span of 18 bases. Germline assignment: CDR1 MNHEY and CDR2 SMNVEV (reference sequence). This CDR3 contains 17 residues. The CDR3 spells CASSFLSPTGHNQPQHF. CDR3 sequence (DNA): TGTGCCAGCAGTTTCCTCTCACCGACAGGCCACAATCAGCCCCAGCATTTT.